These 8 T cell receptor beta chains were sequenced from one sample in a study of identical twins. TCRdb re-called the 5' RACE reads through MiXCR, storing one row per CDR3 protein. The profile shows a few hundred thousand distinct CDR3 sequences, 9.6% of them singletons. These data also formed part of another study, on yellow fever vaccine responses in identical twins.

The sequenced sample was PBMCs. The source is a woman aged 18-29 years in good health.

V gene TRBV4-2 combines with J gene TRBJ2-2; 10 positions agree with TRBD2. The V gene's germline CDR1 is LGHNA and CDR2 YNFKEQ. V lost 2 bases and J lost 0; bases outside the gene matches: 12. This CDR3 is built from 20 residues. CDR3 sequence (DNA): TGTGCCAGCAGCCAACCCCGGCTAGCGGGAGACCTCGCGAACACCGGGGAGCTGTTTTTT. Translated: CASSQPRLAGDLANTGELFF.

The table lists this clonotype with many counts. The chain couples TRBV5-1 to TRBJ2-7, with 9 bases aligning to TRBD1. The CDR3 runs to 15 residues. CDR1 and CDR2 (germline): SGHRS, YFSETQ. The V segment lost 2 bases and the J segment 4 bases; nucleotides outside the gene matches: 7. CDR3 in DNA: TGCGCCAGCAGCTTCACCGGGACAGGGATATACGAGCAGTACTTC. This sequence encodes CASSFTGTGIYEQYF.

This clonotype was observed a handful of times. The chain recombines TRBV28 with TRBJ1-2, with D unresolved. Per the germline V gene, CDR1 is MDHEN and CDR2 is SYDVKM. V gave up 2 bases and J gave up 8 bases, with 6 bases separating them. The CDR3 totals 11 residues. CDR3 DNA sequence: TGTGCCAGCAGTTTAATGGGGGGCTACACCTTC. Encoded protein: CASSLMGGYTF.

In this sample, this clonotype turned up a few times. The chain joins TRBV11-2 to TRBJ2-1; D possibly uses TRBD1 or TRBD2 (5 bases each). Germline CDR1 reads SGHAT; CDR2 reads FQNNGV. Trimming took 6 bases from V and 3 from J, leaving 15 bases between them. The CDR3 sequence is 15 residues long. The CDR3 coding sequence is TGTGCCAGCAGATCGCCGGGACGCCGCTACAATGAGCAGTTCTTC. Protein sequence: CASRSPGRRYNEQFF.

This clonotype has just a few counts. This chain links TRBV3-1 with TRBJ2-1; weak D call: TRBD2 (7 bases). CDR1 and CDR2 from the germline V gene are LGHDT and YNNKEL (reference sequence). There are 17 residues in the CDR3. The V end lost 8 bases, the J end lost 5 bases, and 25 bases lay between the germline ends. This CDR3 reads CASSKAGARNPNNEQFF. CDR3 nucleotide sequence: TGTGCCAGCTCCAAGGCGGGGGCAAGGAACCCCAACAATGAGCAGTTCTTC.

This clonotype was observed at least ten times. DNA of the CDR3: TGTGCCAGCACCGGGACAGGGGGCCTCGAGCAGTACTTC. It translates to CASTGTGGLEQYF. This chain connects TRBV7-8 to TRBJ2-7; 12 bases fit TRBD1. CDR3 length: 13 residues. V gave up 7 bases and J gave up 6 bases; unmatched junction bases: 4. Germline V gene lookup returns CDR1 SGHVS and CDR2 FQNEAQ.

The sample holds a few counts of this clonotype. V is TRBV28 and J is TRBJ2-2; D gene unclear. V was clipped by 6 bases and J by 0 bases, with 11 bases between them. The CDR3 loop spans 15 amino acids. Looked up from germline, CDR1 is MDHEN and CDR2 is SYDVKM. Here the CDR3 DNA reads TGTGCCAGCAGGCCAAGGACGGCGAACACCGGGGAGCTGTTTTTT. Amino acid sequence: CASRPRTANTGELFF.

This clonotype was seen more than once but under ten times. The chain carries TRBV4-2 and TRBJ1-6, with TRBD1 as a possible D gene (5 bases). The CDR3 is 14 residues long. Trimming pared 4 bases from V and 9 bases from J, leaving 13 bases between. CDR1 LGHNA and CDR2 YNFKEQ come from the germline V gene. CDR3 residues: CASSPSEQGSPLHF. CDR3 DNA: TGTGCCAGCAGCCCTTCCGAGCAGGGTTCACCCCTCCACTTT.